The rows below give T cell receptor beta chains drawn from one sample of a study of identical twins. TCRdb re-called the 5' RACE reads with MiXCR, one entry per CDR3 protein. Here the sample spans 450,000 to 650,000 distinct CDR3 sequences, 9.6% being singletons. The same sample was also used in a study of yellow fever vaccine responses in identical twins.

Specimen: PBMCs. These receptors came from a woman aged 18-29 years in good health. Both conserved end residues are trimmed from each CDR3. Fields, in order: V gene, J gene, CDR3 protein.

V: TRBV5-1
J: TRBJ2-1
CDR3: ASRNTPGAGDEQF

V: TRBV2
J: TRBJ2-7
CDR3: ASSEAPGTDRQY

V: TRBV4-3
J: TRBJ2-1
CDR3: ASGRRRGPLDEQF

V: TRBV11-2
J: TRBJ2-3
CDR3: ASSLVLGGAEY

V: TRBV6-1
J: TRBJ1-1
CDR3: ASRPQETMNTEAF

V: TRBV16
J: TRBJ1-1
CDR3: ASSPRGGLVNTEAF

V: TRBV4-1
J: TRBJ2-7
CDR3: ASSQGDRAVHEQY

V: TRBV6-5
J: TRBJ2-7
CDR3: ASSFTGTSGAYEQY

V: TRBV3-1
J: TRBJ2-7
CDR3: ASSQQGGNEQY

V: TRBV19
J: TRBJ2-7
CDR3: ASSVARGDYEQY

V: TRBV25-1
J: TRBJ2-1
CDR3: ASSEPLPEPTRDEQF

V: TRBV30
J: TRBJ2-3
CDR3: ASGAGTQY

V: TRBV3-1
J: TRBJ2-7
CDR3: ASSQGGQRSYEQY

V: TRBV5-6
J: TRBJ1-6
CDR3: ASSPGGQPLH

V: TRBV12-3/TRBV12-4
J: TRBJ2-7
CDR3: ASSLSGTFVHEQY

V: TRBV29-1
J: TRBJ2-7
CDR3: SVDLDRGYEQY

V: TRBV6-2/TRBV6-3
J: TRBJ2-7
CDR3: ASSYSSIGGSDPGEQY

V: TRBV29-1
J: TRBJ2-7
CDR3: SAKGAQSSYEQY

V: TRBV3-1
J: TRBJ2-5
CDR3: ASSQGNDRDTQY

V: TRBV4-3
J: TRBJ1-4
CDR3: ASSQDFPSNEKLF

V: TRBV7-2
J: TRBJ2-1
CDR3: ASSFRRGSGADEQF

V: TRBV10-3
J: TRBJ2-5
CDR3: AISATGDETQY

V: TRBV6-1
J: TRBJ2-7
CDR3: ASSPGTSDSYEQY

V: TRBV5-1
J: TRBJ2-1
CDR3: ASSLAVGQF

V: TRBV20-1
J: TRBJ1-1
CDR3: SARDRSMGAF

V: TRBV12-3/TRBV12-4
J: TRBJ2-7
CDR3: ASSLVQGGFQYEQY

V: TRBV6-1
J: TRBJ1-1
CDR3: ASSPSFSYWRTEAF

V: TRBV9
J: TRBJ2-1
CDR3: ASSPRTGEIYEQF

V: TRBV4-3
J: TRBJ2-2
CDR3: ASSQEWRLAGNTGELF

V: TRBV3-1
J: TRBJ2-2
CDR3: ASNLWQRSGELF

V: TRBV29-1
J: TRBJ2-5
CDR3: SVAPGTTQETQY

V: TRBV7-2
J: TRBJ2-1
CDR3: ASTPGGGGAGNEQF

V: TRBV12-3/TRBV12-4
J: TRBJ2-7
CDR3: ASSLRGGPYKQY

V: TRBV7-2
J: TRBJ2-7
CDR3: ASSRDSSNYEQY

V: TRBV7-9
J: TRBJ1-2
CDR3: ASSLRSQGLYGYT

V: TRBV20-1
J: TRBJ2-7
CDR3: SARDAGMSAYEQY

V: TRBV12-3/TRBV12-4
J: TRBJ1-2
CDR3: ASRTYRFSYGYT

V: TRBV28
J: TRBJ2-1
CDR3: ASTAGVGDEQF

V: TRBV27
J: TRBJ2-1
CDR3: ASSFASGRAGFWNEQF

V: TRBV7-2
J: TRBJ2-7
CDR3: ASSWYGPSYEQY

V: TRBV30
J: TRBJ2-3
CDR3: AWSVDFTDTQY

V: TRBV27
J: TRBJ1-6
CDR3: ASSSRGNSPLH

V: TRBV20-1
J: TRBJ1-1
CDR3: SASFGGNTEAF

V: TRBV19
J: TRBJ2-6
CDR3: ASSIMIRTSGANVLT

V: TRBV7-9
J: TRBJ1-4
CDR3: ASSLGAGTTNEKLF

V: TRBV5-6
J: TRBJ1-4
CDR3: ASSTGGALVEKLF